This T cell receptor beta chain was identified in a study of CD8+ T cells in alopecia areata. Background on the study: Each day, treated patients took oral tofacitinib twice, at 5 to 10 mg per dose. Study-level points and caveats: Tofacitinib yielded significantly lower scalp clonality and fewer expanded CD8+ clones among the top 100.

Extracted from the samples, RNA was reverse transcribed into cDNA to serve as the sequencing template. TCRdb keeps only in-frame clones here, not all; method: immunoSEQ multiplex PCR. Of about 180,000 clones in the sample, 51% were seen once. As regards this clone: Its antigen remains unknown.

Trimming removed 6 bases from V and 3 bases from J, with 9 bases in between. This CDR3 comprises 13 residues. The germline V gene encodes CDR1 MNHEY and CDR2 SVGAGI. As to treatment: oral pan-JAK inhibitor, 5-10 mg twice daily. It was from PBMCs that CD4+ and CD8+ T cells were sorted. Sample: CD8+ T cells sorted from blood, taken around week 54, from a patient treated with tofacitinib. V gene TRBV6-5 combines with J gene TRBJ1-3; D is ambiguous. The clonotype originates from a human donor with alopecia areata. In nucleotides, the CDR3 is TGTGCCAGCAGCCCGGGTCTTGGAAACACCATATATTTT. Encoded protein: CASSPGLGNTIYF.